This T cell receptor (beta chain) was documented in a study of post-analysis software for immune sequencing data. In the study overall: The disease courses covered relapsing-remitting, secondary progressive and progressive-relapsing multiple sclerosis.

Unique-molecular-identifier-tagged TCR beta cDNA libraries were used. Some 500,000 cDNA molecules were recovered from an input of about 1 to 10 million T cells. TCRdb passed the PCR reads through MiXCR, listing each CDR3 protein once. The sample lists about 400,000 distinct CDR3 sequences; about a third were seen once. Comments on this clonotype: The antigen is unknown.

General study points: By F measure, strong co-clustering occurred among samples prepared in the same batch.

The receptor was isolated from a girl aged 10 to 17 with multiple sclerosis. Sequencing was performed on blood.

The CDR3 DNA is TGCGCCAGCAGCCAAGTAAAAGCGGGGGGTACAGGGGAGACCCAGTACTTC. Translating it yields CASSQVKAGGTGETQYF. V and J are TRBV4-1 and TRBJ2-5; 9 bases align to TRBD2. The germline gives CDR1 MGHRA, CDR2 YSYEKL. The CDR3 length is 17 residues. After removal of 1 base from V and 5 bases from J, the junction contained 11 bases not matched to a gene.